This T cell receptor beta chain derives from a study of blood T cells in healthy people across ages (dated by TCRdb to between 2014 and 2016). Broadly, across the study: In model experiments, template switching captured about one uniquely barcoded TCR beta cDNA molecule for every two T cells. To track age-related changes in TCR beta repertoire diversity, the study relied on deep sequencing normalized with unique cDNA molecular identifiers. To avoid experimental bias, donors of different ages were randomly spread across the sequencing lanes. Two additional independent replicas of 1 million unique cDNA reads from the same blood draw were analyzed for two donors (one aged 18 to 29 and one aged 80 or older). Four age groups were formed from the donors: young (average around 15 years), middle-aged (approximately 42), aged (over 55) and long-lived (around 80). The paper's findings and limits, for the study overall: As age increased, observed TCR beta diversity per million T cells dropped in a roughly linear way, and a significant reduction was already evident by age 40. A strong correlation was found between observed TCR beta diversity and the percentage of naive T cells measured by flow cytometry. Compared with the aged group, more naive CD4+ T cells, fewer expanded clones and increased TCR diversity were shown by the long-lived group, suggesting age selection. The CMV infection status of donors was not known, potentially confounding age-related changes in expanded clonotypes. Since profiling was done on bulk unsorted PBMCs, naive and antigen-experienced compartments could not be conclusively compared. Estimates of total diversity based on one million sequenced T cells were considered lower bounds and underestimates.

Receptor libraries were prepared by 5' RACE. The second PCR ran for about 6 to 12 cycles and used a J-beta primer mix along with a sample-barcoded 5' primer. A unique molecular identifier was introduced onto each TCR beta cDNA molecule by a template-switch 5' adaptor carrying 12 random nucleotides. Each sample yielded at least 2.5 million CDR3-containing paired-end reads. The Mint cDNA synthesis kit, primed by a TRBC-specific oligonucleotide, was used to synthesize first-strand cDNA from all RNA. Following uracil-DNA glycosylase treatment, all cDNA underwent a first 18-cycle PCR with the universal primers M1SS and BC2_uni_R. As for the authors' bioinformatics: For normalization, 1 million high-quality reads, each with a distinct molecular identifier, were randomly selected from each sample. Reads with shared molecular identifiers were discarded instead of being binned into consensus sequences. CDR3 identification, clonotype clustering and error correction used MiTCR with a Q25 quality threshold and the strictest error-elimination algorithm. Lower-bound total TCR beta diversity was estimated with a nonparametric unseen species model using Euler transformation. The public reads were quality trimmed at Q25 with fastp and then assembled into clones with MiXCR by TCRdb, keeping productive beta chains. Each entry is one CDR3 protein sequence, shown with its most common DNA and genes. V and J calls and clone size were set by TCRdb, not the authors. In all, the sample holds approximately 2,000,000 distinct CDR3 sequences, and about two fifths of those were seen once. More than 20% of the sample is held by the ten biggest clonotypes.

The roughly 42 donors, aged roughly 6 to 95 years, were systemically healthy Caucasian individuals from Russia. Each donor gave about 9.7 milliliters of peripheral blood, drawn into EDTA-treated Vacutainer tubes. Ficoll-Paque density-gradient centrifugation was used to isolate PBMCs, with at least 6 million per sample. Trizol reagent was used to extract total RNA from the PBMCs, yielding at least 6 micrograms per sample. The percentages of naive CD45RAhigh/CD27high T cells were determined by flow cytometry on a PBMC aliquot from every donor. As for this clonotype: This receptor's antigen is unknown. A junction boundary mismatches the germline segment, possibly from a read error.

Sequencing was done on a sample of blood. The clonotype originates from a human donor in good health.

Here the CDR3 is given as CASSTDLHGETQDF. In nucleotides, the sequence is TGTGCCAGCAGTACCGACCTCCATGGGGAGACCCAGGACTTC. This sequence uses TRBV6-5 and TRBJ2-5; the D gene is perhaps TRBD2, on 5 matching bases. The CDR3 sequence holds 14 residues, the cysteine and phenylalanine included. Only the CDR3 DNA is retained, 42 bases long and in frame from the first base. The germline V gene encodes CDR1 MNHEY and CDR2 SVGAGI.